The sequence of this TCR beta chain was determined in a study of metastatic and nonmetastatic thyroid tumors. No patient had received any treatment before thyroid surgery. This clone was seen once. This CDR3 comprises 17 residues. Germline V gene sequence: CDR1 SGHAT, CDR2 FQDESV (reference sequence). V lost 5 bases and J lost 4, with 23 bases in between. TCRdb reprocessed the PCR reads via MiXCR. The repertoire holds roughly 39,000 clones, with approximately 44% as singletons. The gene calls are TRBV11-1 and TRBJ2-5, with D tentatively TRBD2 (6 bases). Specimen: tumor tissue. This sequence originates from a male donor with papillary thyroid cancer or a benign thyroid nodule (not recorded which). Some clones in this sample may be carry-over from other donors' samples. The CDR3 coding sequence is TGTGCCAGCAGCCTATCCCTGGGGCTAGAAGCGGGAGAGACCCAGTACTTC. Protein product: CASSLSLGLEAGETQYF.